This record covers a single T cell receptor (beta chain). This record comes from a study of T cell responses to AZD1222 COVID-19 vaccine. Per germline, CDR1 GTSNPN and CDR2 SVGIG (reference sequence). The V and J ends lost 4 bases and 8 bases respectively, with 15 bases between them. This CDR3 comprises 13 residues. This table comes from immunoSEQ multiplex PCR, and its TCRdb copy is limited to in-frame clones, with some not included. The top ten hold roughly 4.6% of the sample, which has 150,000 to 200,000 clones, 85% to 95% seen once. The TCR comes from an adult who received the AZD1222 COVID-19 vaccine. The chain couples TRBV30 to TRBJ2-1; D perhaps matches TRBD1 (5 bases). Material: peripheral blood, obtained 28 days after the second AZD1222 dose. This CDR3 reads CAWTGWGFDEQFF. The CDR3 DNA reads TGTGCCTGGACAGGGTGGGGTTTTGATGAGCAGTTCTTC.